One and the same sample provided the 12 T cell receptor beta chains below, sequenced in a study of blood T cell repertoires in COVID-19. The table came from immunoSEQ multiplex PCR; TCRdb's copy has only in-frame clones and leaves some out. Among around 120,000 clones, 90% were seen once, and the ten largest hold around 4%. The source material was peripheral blood. The receptor set was obtained from a woman aged 60-70 years with COVID-19, enrolled during active disease.

This CDR3 is CASSRALSGGPDEQFF. In nucleotides, the CDR3 is TGTGCCAGCAGCCGAGCCCTCAGCGGGGGTCCGGATGAGCAGTTCTTC. The chain employs TRBV7-8 and TRBJ2-1, with 8 positions matching TRBD2. Germline V CDR1 and CDR2: SGHVS, FQNEAQ. J lost 8 bases, V lost 5 bases, and 14 bases had no gene match. The CDR3 runs to 16 residues. Using reference TRBV7-8 and TRBJ2-1 for the parts outside the CDR3, the full variable domain is GAGVSQSPRYKVAKRGQDVALRCDPISGHVSLFWYQQALGQGPEFLTYFQNEAQLDKSGLPSDRFFAERPEGSVSTLKIQRTQQEDSAVYLCASSRALSGGPDEQFFGPGTRLTVL.

Only one count was recorded for this clone. The chain links TRBV15 to TRBJ2-2; tentative D call: TRBD2 (5 bases). V was shortened by 6 bases and J by 2 bases, with 13 bases between the two germline ends. There are 15 residues in the CDR3. Germline V gene data show CDR1 as LNHNV and CDR2 as YYDKDF (reference sequence). The CDR3 nucleotides are TGTGCCACCAGGGAGGCTAGTTTCAACACCGGGGAGCTGTTTTTT. Protein sequence: CATREASFNTGELFF. The full variable domain, in which reference TRBV15 and TRBJ2-2 provide the parts outside the CDR3, is DAMVIQNPRYQVTQFGKPVTLSCSQTLNHNVMYWYQQKSSQAPKLLFHYYDKDFNNEADTPDNFQSRRPNTSFCFLDIRSPGLGDTAMYLCATREASFNTGELFFGEGSRLTVL.

V is TRBV19 and J is TRBJ1-1; 8 bases are shared with TRBD1. CDR1 and CDR2 (germline): LNHDA, SQIVND (reference sequence). The V segment lost 6 bases and the J segment 1 base; nucleotides outside the gene matches: 10. This CDR3 contains 16 residues. The CDR3 loop is CASRTTNRGWNTEAFF. CDR3 coding DNA: TGTGCCAGTAGGACTACTAACAGGGGGTGGAACACTGAAGCTTTCTTT.

The genes are TRBV6-2 or TRBV6-3 and TRBJ1-2, with 7 bases aligning to TRBD1. The length of the CDR3 is 13 residues. Germline CDR1 MNHEY, CDR2 SVGEGT. The trim removed 2 bases at V and 8 bases at J, leaving 5 bases unmatched. As DNA, the CDR3 is TGTGCCAGCAGTTACACAGGGGACGGCGGCTACACCTTC. It specifies CASSYTGDGGYTF.

The V call is TRBV6-5, the J call TRBJ2-7; TRBD1 agrees at 7 bases. V was clipped by 6 bases and J by 4 bases; unmatched bases: 6. Germline V gene lookup returns CDR1 MNHEY and CDR2 SVGAGI. The CDR3 has 13 residues. The CDR3 coding sequence is TGTGCCAGCAGCAACCAACAGGGGTACGAGCAGTACTTC. Protein: CASSNQQGYEQYF.

V usage is TRBV2 and J usage is TRBJ1-3; 7 bases line up with TRBD1. The CDR3 spans 15 residues. The germline V gene has CDR1 SNHLY and CDR2 FYNNEI. The ends lost 2 bases at V and 4 bases at J; junction bases unmatched: 5. CDR3 sequence (DNA): TGTGCCAGCAGTGAACGGGCAGGGGGAGGAAACACCATATATTTT. Translated, it gives CASSERAGGGNTIYF.

This rearrangement joins TRBV12-3 or TRBV12-4 to TRBJ1-1, with D unclear. V dropped 3 bases and J dropped 1 base, with 6 bases sitting between them. This CDR3 region has 13 residues. The CDR3 bases are TGTGCCAGCAGTTTCAACAGGAACACTGAAGCTTTCTTT. Its protein is CASSFNRNTEAFF.

V is TRBV10-2 and J is TRBJ2-5, with D uncertain. The ends were cut back, 3 bases at V and 2 bases at J, with 4 bases in the middle. The CDR3 covers 12 residues. Germline V lookup: CDR1 WSHSY, CDR2 SAAADI. DNA for the CDR3: TGCGCCAGCAGTGATAGACAAGAGACCCAGTACTTC. Translating it yields CASSDRQETQYF.

The rearrangement links TRBV27 to TRBJ1-5; TRBD1 matches 7 bases. Germline CDR1 and CDR2: MNHEY and SMNVEV (reference sequence). The CDR3 spans 14 residues. V was pared by 5 bases and J by 5 bases, with 6 bases of the junction left unmatched. DNA of the CDR3: TGTGCCAGCAGTCCGGGGACAGACCATCAGCCCCAGCATTTT. It is translated as CASSPGTDHQPQHF.

CDR3 sequence (DNA): TGTGCCAGCAGCTTAGGGCATGAGCAGTTCTTC. This codes for CASSLGHEQFF. J is TRBJ2-1 and V is TRBV11-3, with D hard to call. The V end lost 1 base, the J end lost 8 bases, and 3 bases lay between the germline ends. Per germline, CDR1 SGHNT and CDR2 YENEEA. The CDR3 is made up of 11 amino acids.

The genes are TRBV19 and TRBJ1-2; D not resolved. The germline V gene encodes CDR1 LNHDA and CDR2 SQIVND (reference sequence). Trimming left V 1 base short and J 2 bases short, with 11 bases between. There are 15 residues in the CDR3. CDR3 protein: CASSIGARLNYGYTF. As DNA, the CDR3 is TGTGCCAGTAGTATAGGGGCCAGGCTCAACTATGGCTACACCTTC.

V and J are TRBV3-1 (or the pseudogene TRBV3-2) and TRBJ1-2, with 9 bases that match TRBD1. The J segment lost 5 bases and the V segment lost 4 bases, leaving 5 bases of the junction unmatched. CDR3 length equals 14 residues. The germline CDR1 and CDR2 sequences are LGHDT and YNNKEL (reference sequence). In DNA form, the CDR3 reads TGTGCCAGCAGCCCGACAGGGGGTAGGTATGGCTACACCTTC. This sequence encodes CASSPTGGRYGYTF.